One sample yielded the 16 T cell receptor beta chains listed below, sequenced in a study of T cells expressing NK-cell markers. TCRdb re-analyzed the 5' RACE reads; it lists each CDR3 protein once, without DNA. The sample includes under 200,000 distinct CDR3 sequences. The sequenced sample was blood T cells: a sorted CD56 or NKG2C T cell subset, CD4+ or CD8+ T cells, or bulk PBMC T cells (not recorded which). The source of these receptors is a woman aged 18-70 years in good health.

V usage is TRBV5-1 and J usage is TRBJ2-5; lacking DNA, the TRBD2 call made by TCRdb goes unchecked. The CDR3 runs 16 residues. Germline CDR1 and CDR2: SGHRS and YFSETQ. This CDR3 reads CASSFLGDPRQETQYF.

The rearrangement uses TRBV5-1 and TRBJ2-7; absent DNA, TCRdb's TRBD2 call cannot be checked. CDR3 size: 18 residues. Germline V CDR1 and CDR2: SGHRS, YFSETQ. The CDR3 region is CASSFTLGLDTYSYEQYF. Together with reference TRBV5-1 and TRBJ2-7, the CDR3 gives the full variable domain: KAGVTQTPRYLIKTRGQQVTLSCSPISGHRSVSWYQQTPGQGLQFLFEYFSETQRNKGNFPGRFSGRQFSNSRSEMNVSTLELGDSALYLCASSFTLGLDTYSYEQYFGPGTRLTVT.

The chain is built from TRBV29-1 and TRBJ2-1; the D call from TCRdb, TRBD1, cannot be confirmed without DNA. Germline-derived CDR1 and CDR2 are SQVTM and ANQGSEA. This CDR3 has 14 residues. CDR3 residues: CSVDPVGGNNEQFF.

This sequence joins TRBV12-5 and TRBJ2-2; TCRdb's D gene call, TRBD1, goes unchecked for lack of DNA. Germline V gene data show CDR1 as LGHNT and CDR2 as FRNRAP. CDR3 length equals 16 residues. CDR3 in amino acids: CASGLADRGLTGELFF.

The V call is TRBV4-2, the J call TRBJ1-4. The germline CDR1 and CDR2 sequences are LGHNA and YNFKEQ. The CDR3 has 14 amino acids. CDR3 sequence reads: CASSPTATNEKLFF.

The chain joins TRBV6-6 to TRBJ1-1; TCRdb selects TRBD1, and the lack of DNA leaves this call unchecked. CDR1 is MNHNY, CDR2 SVGAGI, per germline (reference sequence). The CDR3 sequence is 13 residues long. The CDR3 reads CASSNAGYSEAFF.

The gene calls are TRBV28 and TRBJ1-1; TCRdb's D call of TRBD1 is untestable without DNA. The CDR3 is made up of 13 amino acids. Germline V gene sequence: CDR1 MDHEN, CDR2 SYDVKM. The chain's CDR3 is CASTGTGDTEAFF.

The chain carries TRBV7-9 and TRBJ2-1; absent DNA, TCRdb's TRBD1 call cannot be checked. The length of the CDR3 is 16 residues. From germline, CDR1 is SEHNR and CDR2 FQNEAQ (reference sequence). The CDR3 is CASSPFFRDRVSEQFF.

The chain's CDR3 is CASSLYGQPQHF. V and J are TRBV12-3 or TRBV12-4 and TRBJ1-5. This CDR3 is 12 amino acids long.

The CDR3 loop is CASSLGDVLMKETQYF. The rearrangement links TRBV5-1 to TRBJ2-5; the D gene TCRdb calls, TRBD1, cannot be checked with no DNA. This CDR3 has 16 residues. The germline gives CDR1 SGHRS, CDR2 YFSETQ.

The chain joins TRBV7-8 to TRBJ2-5. The CDR3 has 12 residues. Germline V CDR1 and CDR2: SGHVS, FQNEAQ. The CDR3 loop is CASSRYQETQYF.

The chain combines TRBV4-1 with TRBJ2-1; TCRdb calls TRBD1, which cannot be checked without DNA. Germline CDR1 and CDR2: MGHRA and YSYEKL. CDR3 length equals 16 residues. CDR3 in amino acids: CASSQRTGERIHEQFF.

The V call is TRBV7-2, the J call TRBJ2-5; TCRdb's D gene call, TRBD2, goes unchecked for lack of DNA. Germline values: CDR1 SGHTA, CDR2 FQGNSA. This CDR3 is built from 15 residues. The CDR3 is CASSLAGGPVETQYF.

The chain links TRBV7-3 to TRBJ2-6; the D gene TCRdb calls, TRBD1, cannot be checked with no DNA. Germline V gene sequence: CDR1 SGHTA, CDR2 FQGTGA. The CDR3 contains 18 residues. CDR3 region: CASSLSTGRISGANVLTF.

This sequence joins TRBV3-1 and TRBJ2-1. The length of the CDR3 is 16 residues. The germline gives CDR1 LGHDT, CDR2 YNNKEL (reference sequence). The CDR3 spells CASSQESGASYNEQFF.

This chain links TRBV6-1 with TRBJ2-7. The CDR3 is 13 residues long. Germline V gene sequence: CDR1 MNHNS, CDR2 SASEGT. CDR3 sequence: CASRKPVGYEQYF.